The sequence of this T cell receptor (beta chain) was determined in a study of shared clonotypes between healthy human individuals. With V trimmed by 3 bases and J by 3 bases, 6 bases remained unmatched. The CDR3 length is 16 residues. Germline CDR1 and CDR2: LGHNA and YSLEER. The assay was run at deep level. The data were produced by immunoSEQ multiplex PCR, yet TCRdb's version contains in-frame clones alone and is incomplete. Of 1.5 million to 2.5 million clones in the sample, about 95% are singletons; the top ten hold roughly 1%. It was CD45RO-negative cells, positively selected for CCR7, that made up naive CD8 cells, with terminally differentiated effector memory CD45RA+ cells excluded.

The sequence was obtained from a young man in good health. The specimen was naive CD8+ T cells sorted from blood. The V call is TRBV4-3, the J call TRBJ2-5; 11 positions match TRBD2. The CDR3 reads CASSQLGLAEEETQYF. The DNA of the CDR3 is TGCGCCAGCAGCCAGCTGGGACTAGCGGAAGAAGAGACCCAGTACTTC.